The clone carrying this T cell receptor (beta chain) was recorded once. Antigen specificity is unknown. The data are from a study of coeliac disease. Overall study results and limits: Of coeliac lamina propria samples, about 55% of the 18 held published gliadin-specific TRB sequences, versus 1 of 6 controls. Largely private TRB repertoires meant most sequences were sample-unique.

The CDR3 spans 11 residues. Deletions cut 5 bases from V and 8 bases from J, with 9 bases between. Germline CDR1 is SEHNR and CDR2 is FQNEAQ (reference sequence). Measured with immunoSEQ multiplex PCR; TCRdb has only the in-frame clones, and not every one. This table has 2,000 to 3,000 clones, just over 65% appearing once. The chain carries TRBV7-9 and TRBJ1-2; D is unresolved. This clonotype was obtained from a woman aged 70-85 years with celiac disease on a gluten-free diet. The sequencing input was lamina propria lymphocytes from the gut. In nucleotides, the CDR3 is TGTGCCAGCAGCGTGGAGGGAGGCTACACCTTC. Its translation: CASSVEGGYTF.